This TCR beta chain was retrieved from a study of shared clonotypes between healthy human individuals. CDR3 length: 20 residues. Libraries were prepared by immunoSEQ multiplex PCR; TCRdb keeps only in-frame clonotypes and omits some of them. The table records some 1,400,000 clones, roughly 96% of them present only once. Material for sequencing was naive CD4+ T cells sorted from blood. Subset in this sample: CD45RA+ positively selected. The receptor's source is a man aged 25-40 years in good health. V gene TRBV21-1 combines with J gene TRBJ2-7; TRBD2 is the table's D call and was not checked against the DNA. TRBV21-1 is recorded as a pseudogene. The CDR3 loop reads CASSKVASSGMETPSYEQYF. Written as DNA, the CDR3 is TGTGCCAGCAGCAAAGTCGCGTCTAGCGGGATGGAGACCCCATCCTACGAGCAGTACTTC.